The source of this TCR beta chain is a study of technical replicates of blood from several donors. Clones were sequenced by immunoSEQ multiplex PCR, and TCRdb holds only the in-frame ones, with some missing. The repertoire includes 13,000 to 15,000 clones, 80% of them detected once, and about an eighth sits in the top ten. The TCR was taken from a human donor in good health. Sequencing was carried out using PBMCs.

The CDR3 loop reads CASSYSFGQPQHF. The CDR3 DNA is TGTGCCAGCAGTTACTCGTTCGGTCAGCCCCAGCATTTT. V is TRBV6-5 and J is TRBJ1-5; no definite D call. CDR3 length equals 13 residues. Germline V gene sequence: CDR1 MNHEY, CDR2 SVGAGI. V was cut by 0 bases and J by 6 bases, with 6 bases left in between.